This entry lists 16 T cell receptor beta chains sequenced from one sample in a study of technical replicates of blood from a handful of donors. Assay used: immunoSEQ multiplex PCR; TCRdb lists only in-frame clones, some missing. Altogether about 88,000 clones are present, 94% being singletons, with the ten largest covering approximately 0.25%. The sample consisted of T cells isolated from PBMCs. All receptors derive from a human donor in good health.

The chain carries TRBV6-4 and TRBJ1-6, with D possibly TRBD1 on 6 matching bases. Germline V gene lookup returns CDR1 MRHNA and CDR2 SNTAGT. The CDR3 is 14 amino acids. V lost 8 bases and J 7 bases, leaving 15 bases between the germline ends. DNA of the CDR3: TGTGCCAGCGGACTGACAGGCGGGAATTCACCCCTCCACTTT. Translated: CASGLTGGNSPLHF.

The gene calls are TRBV9 and TRBJ2-6; D gene unclear. The CDR3 contains 14 residues. V dropped 4 bases and J dropped 1 base, with 6 bases sitting between them. The germline V gene encodes CDR1 SGDLS and CDR2 YYNGEE. The CDR3 here is CASSPPSGANVLTF. CDR3 bases: TGTGCCAGCAGCCCCCCATCTGGGGCCAACGTCCTGACTTTC.

J is TRBJ2-7 and V is TRBV6-5; TRBD1 aligns across 7 bases. The CDR3 is 16 amino acids. Germline trimming cut 2 bases from V and 2 bases from J; bases unmatched to any gene: 9. CDR1 is MNHEY and CDR2 is SVGAGI in the germline V gene. The CDR3: CASSYQEMTGTYEQYF. The DNA of the CDR3 is TGTGCCAGCAGTTACCAAGAAATGACAGGGACCTACGAGCAGTACTTC.

CDR3 coding DNA: TGTGCCAGCAGCTTGACAGGGTTAATCTATGGCTACACCTTC. Translated: CASSLTGLIYGYTF. The rearrangement joins TRBV5-4 to TRBJ1-2; TRBD1 might be the D (6 bases). The germline V and J ends were trimmed by 1 base and 4 bases, with 11 bases remaining between them. Germline V gives CDR1 SGHNT, CDR2 YYREEE (reference sequence). The CDR3 runs to 14 residues.

The chain has TRBV7-8 and TRBJ1-4, with 7 bases aligning to TRBD1. CDR1 SGHVS and CDR2 FQNEAQ come from the germline V gene. CDR3 size: 16 residues. Trimming cost V 4 bases and J 7 bases; bases outside gene matches: 12. CDR3 sequence reads: CASSSSRTGVGEKLFF. The CDR3 DNA reads TGTGCCAGCAGCTCTTCCCGTACAGGGGTCGGTGAAAAACTGTTTTTT.

V gene TRBV30 combines with J gene TRBJ1-2; no firm D call. Germline CDR1 GTSNPN, CDR2 SVGIG (reference sequence). Trimming pared 1 base from V and 4 bases from J, leaving 7 bases between. This CDR3 spans 12 amino acids. Here the CDR3 DNA reads TGTGCCTGGAGTGCTCCGGTCTATGGCTACACCTTC. It encodes CAWSAPVYGYTF.

The J gene is TRBJ2-5, the V gene TRBV4-1; 11 bases are a match to TRBD2. The V gene's germline CDR1 is MGHRA and CDR2 YSYEKL. The CDR3 consists of 17 residues. V lost 4 bases, J lost 4 bases, and 11 bases stayed unmatched. CDR3 sequence reads: CASSPSFSGGAAETQYF. The CDR3 nucleotides read TGCGCCAGCAGCCCGAGTTTTAGCGGGGGGGCCGCAGAGACCCAGTACTTC.

The V and J genes are TRBV7-2 and TRBJ2-7; D is perhaps TRBD2 (6 bases). The germline V and J ends were trimmed by 1 base and 1 base, with 8 bases remaining between them. This CDR3 contains 14 residues. Germline CDR1 is SGHTA and CDR2 is FQGNSA. The CDR3 reads CASSLDGTSYEQYF. The DNA for the CDR3 is TGTGCCAGCAGCTTAGACGGGACTTCCTACGAGCAGTACTTC.

The V call is TRBV27, the J call TRBJ2-6; 8 positions match TRBD1. V shed 10 bases, J shed 1 base, and the junction held 9 bases outside the gene matches. The germline gives CDR1 MNHEY, CDR2 SMNVEV (reference sequence). This CDR3 spans 16 amino acids. The CDR3 is CAIADREPSGANVLTF. The CDR3 DNA is TGTGCCATCGCGGACAGGGAACCATCTGGGGCCAACGTCCTGACTTTC.

The rearrangement joins TRBV19 to TRBJ2-7, with D possibly matching TRBD2 (6 bases). This CDR3 contains 16 residues. Between the trimmed V and J ends, which lost 3 bases and 4 bases, there was a span of 19 bases. CDR1 and CDR2 from the germline V gene are LNHDA and SQIVND (reference sequence). In DNA, the CDR3 is TGTGCCAGTAGTATCGAAACAGGAGGGGTCCCTTACGAGCAGTACTTC. This encodes CASSIETGGVPYEQYF.

The chain has TRBV5-1 and TRBJ2-3, with TRBD2 matching over 10 bases. There are 18 residues in the CDR3. Germline V lookup: CDR1 SGHRS, CDR2 YFSETQ. The ends lost 0 bases at V and 4 bases at J; junction bases unmatched: 11. CDR3 nucleotides: TGCGCCAGCAGCTTGGGGGGATTAGCGGGGGGCCGTCCAGATACGCAGTATTTT. Encoded protein: CASSLGGLAGGRPDTQYF.

As concerns this clone: Other DNA sequences in the same sample also yield this CDR3. The V call is TRBV2, the J call TRBJ1-4, with unresolved D. Trimming shortened V by 3 bases and J by 2 bases, and 10 bases separated the two germline ends. Germline V gene lookup returns CDR1 SNHLY and CDR2 FYNNEI. The CDR3 has 15 amino acids. DNA for the CDR3: TGTGCCAGCAGTGACTTAACGGGGACTAATGAAAAACTGTTTTTT. As protein: CASSDLTGTNEKLFF.

This CDR3 is CASSEAHGQAYEQYF. For the CDR3, the DNA is TGTGCCAGCAGTGAAGCGCATGGACAGGCCTACGAGCAGTACTTC. The gene calls are TRBV6-1 and TRBJ2-7, with 7 bases that match TRBD1. Germline CDR1 is MNHNS and CDR2 is SASEGT. With V trimmed by 0 bases and J by 2 bases, 4 bases remained unmatched. CDR3 length: 15 residues.

V usage is TRBV4-2 and J usage is TRBJ2-7; a possible D gene is TRBD2 (5 bases). This CDR3 has 15 amino acids. Germline CDR1 and CDR2: LGHNA and YNFKEQ. V was cut by 2 bases and J by 2 bases, with 13 bases left in between. The CDR3 region has the DNA TGTGCCAGCAGCCAATCAGGCGACTATACCTACGAGCAGTACTTC. Amino acids: CASSQSGDYTYEQYF.

This clone is a singleton in its sample. The chain employs TRBV2 and TRBJ1-4; the D gene is possibly TRBD1 (6 bases). Trimming took 6 bases from V and 0 from J, leaving 11 bases between them. Germline V gene data show CDR1 as SNHLY and CDR2 as FYNNEI. The CDR3 sequence is 15 residues long. DNA for the CDR3: TGTGCCAGCAGCCTCGGACAGTCAACTAATGAAAAACTGTTTTTT. Its translation: CASSLGQSTNEKLFF. The full variable domain, completed using reference TRBV2 and TRBJ1-4, is EPEVTQTPSHQVTQMGQEVILRCVPISNHLYFYWYRQILGQKVEFLVSFYNNEISEKSEIFDDQFSVERPDGSNFTLKIRSTKLEDSAMYFCASSLGQSTNEKLFFGSGTQLSVL.

Only one count was recorded for this clone. The V gene is TRBV9, the J gene TRBJ2-5; 11 positions agree with TRBD2. J gave up 1 base and V 3 bases, and 2 bases lay outside the gene matches. Per the germline V gene, CDR1 is SGDLS and CDR2 is YYNGEE. The CDR3 totals 15 residues. CDR3 in DNA: TGTGCCAGCAGCGCGGGGACTAGCGGCCAAGAGACCCAGTACTTC. This sequence encodes CASSAGTSGQETQYF.